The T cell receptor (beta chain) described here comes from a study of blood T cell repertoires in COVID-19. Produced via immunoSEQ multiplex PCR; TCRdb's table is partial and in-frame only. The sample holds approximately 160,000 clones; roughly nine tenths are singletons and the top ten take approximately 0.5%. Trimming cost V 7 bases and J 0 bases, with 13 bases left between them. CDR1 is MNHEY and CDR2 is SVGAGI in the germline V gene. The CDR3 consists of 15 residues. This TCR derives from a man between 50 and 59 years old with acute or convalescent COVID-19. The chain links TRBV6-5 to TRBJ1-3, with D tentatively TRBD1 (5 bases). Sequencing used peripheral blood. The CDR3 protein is CASKPGLNSGNTIYF. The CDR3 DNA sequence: TGTGCCAGCAAGCCGGGACTCAACTCTGGAAACACCATATATTTT.